This TCR beta chain was obtained from a study of blood T cell repertoires in COVID-19. Under the authors' procedure: For nucleated cells, counts were estimated from reference gene primer amplification. Data came from immunoSEQ multiplex PCR; TCRdb stores just in-frame clones and leaves some out. The D gene and trimming were derived from the DNA, and the V and J assignments and clone size from that table. The profile shows about 180,000 clones, approximately 88% of them singletons. Deletions cut 7 bases from V and 1 base from J, with 16 bases between. This CDR3 has 15 residues. Germline-derived CDR1 and CDR2 are ENHRY and SYGVKD.

The chain uses TRBV10-3 and TRBJ1-1; D remains ambiguous. This sequence was found in a woman aged 60-75 years with acute or convalescent COVID-19. The specimen was peripheral blood. The CDR3 DNA is TGTGCCATCAAGGGCGCAGGAGGTCGGAACACTGAAGCTTTCTTT. Translation: CAIKGAGGRNTEAFF.